This T cell receptor beta chain was retrieved from a study of shared clonotypes between healthy human individuals. Study-wide context: Serving as donors were a couple of women and three men, whose ages spanned 18 to 49. Donors had three CD4 naive, three CD4 memory, two CD8 naive and one CD8 memory plate apiece. Study-level findings and limits: Clonotypes that were shared across a handful of donors made up roughly 5% of naive CD4 clonotypes.

The germline gives CDR1 SGHRS, CDR2 YFSETQ. Unmatched junction bases numbered 4, after V lost 0 bases and J lost 3 bases. The CDR3 has 15 amino acids. Using immunoSEQ multiplex PCR, the repertoire was profiled, and TCRdb retains in-frame clones only, with some absent. Of around 1.6 million clones listed, approximately 98% were seen once; the top ten hold 0.4% to 0.55%. Turning to this clone: Its matching antigen is unknown.

V is TRBV5-1 and J is TRBJ1-2; 8 nucleotides line up with TRBD1. The clonotype was recovered from a young man in good health. The material sequenced was naive CD4+ T cells sorted from blood. Sample subset: CD45RA+ positively selected. CDR3: CASSLVGQAYYGYTF. CDR3 sequence (DNA): TGCGCCAGCAGCTTGGTGGGACAGGCCTACTATGGCTACACCTTC.